What follows are 18 T cell receptor beta chains derived from one specimen sequenced in a study of T cells in localized non-small cell lung cancer. Method: immunoSEQ multiplex PCR; TCRdb's copy keeps in-frame clones and lacks some. The table includes about 21,000 clones, around 91% detected once. The material sequenced was peripheral blood, taken before any cancer treatment. The receptors derive from a man aged 40 to 75 with stage I lung adenocarcinoma.

J is TRBJ1-1 and V is TRBV5-1; D perhaps matches TRBD1 (5 bases). CDR1 SGHRS and CDR2 YFSETQ come from the germline V gene. V lost 4 bases, J lost 9 bases, and 19 bases lay in between. This CDR3 region has 14 residues. CDR3 sequence: CASSPGGGEAKAFF. The CDR3 DNA reads as TGCGCCAGCAGCCCCGGGGGTGGAGAGGCGAAAGCTTTCTTT.

This chain uses TRBV5-6 with TRBJ2-1, with unresolved D. V was shortened by 4 bases and J by 5 bases, with 13 bases between the two germline ends. Germline CDR1 reads SGHDT; CDR2 reads YYEEEE. The CDR3 is made up of 14 amino acids. The CDR3 bases are TGTGCCAGCAGCCCGTCGGATGCGGACAATGAGCAGTTCTTC. Residues: CASSPSDADNEQFF.

V usage is TRBV5-1 and J usage is TRBJ2-3, with D uncertain. The ends were cut back, 0 bases at V and 3 bases at J, with 8 bases in the middle. The length of the CDR3 is 14 residues. Germline CDR1 is SGHRS and CDR2 is YFSETQ. The CDR3 here is CASSLDSDTDTQYF. The DNA for the CDR3 is TGCGCCAGCAGCTTGGATAGTGATACAGATACGCAGTATTTT.

In this sample, this clone turned up once. The V and J genes are TRBV18 and TRBJ2-1; D is perhaps TRBD2 (6 bases). Germline CDR1 reads KGHSH; CDR2 reads LQKENI. V was shortened by 6 bases and J by 7 bases, with 19 bases between the two germline ends. This CDR3 contains 15 residues. The CDR3 is CASSRGGGDRNEQFF. For the CDR3, the DNA is TGTGCCAGCTCCCGCGGAGGAGGGGATAGGAATGAGCAGTTCTTC.

The V gene is TRBV9, the J gene TRBJ2-7, with D perhaps TRBD2 (5 bases). The CDR3 covers 15 residues. Germline V gene data show CDR1 as SGDLS and CDR2 as YYNGEE. The ends were cut back, 0 bases at V and 1 base at J, with 11 bases in the middle. Written as DNA, the CDR3 is TGTGCCAGCAGCGTAGGAGTGGGAGTATCCTACGAGCAGTACTTC. Translation: CASSVGVGVSYEQYF.

The rearrangement links TRBV5-1 to TRBJ2-3; D is unresolved. Trimming left V 0 bases short and J 3 bases short, with 14 bases between. This CDR3 has 16 residues. CDR1 is SGHRS, CDR2 YFSETQ, per germline. The CDR3 DNA is TGCGCCAGCAGCTTGGCGTCGCGAATGCAAACAGATACGCAGTATTTT. This codes for CASSLASRMQTDTQYF.

The chain employs TRBV27 and TRBJ2-7; TRBD2 matches 8 bases. Germline CDR1 reads MNHEY; CDR2 reads SMNVEV (reference sequence). CDR3 size: 16 residues. J lost 3 bases, V lost 5 bases, and 12 bases had no gene match. The CDR3 is CASSPSPAGGSYEQYF. In nucleotides, the CDR3 is TGTGCCAGCAGTCCCTCCCCTGCGGGAGGCAGCTACGAGCAGTACTTC.

This chain links TRBV13 with TRBJ2-7; D not resolved. CDR1 is PRHDT and CDR2 is FYEKMQ in the germline V gene (reference sequence). Trimming left V 5 bases short and J 3 bases short, with 14 bases between. The CDR3 is 14 amino acids. CDR3 sequence: CASSVNAEIYEQYF. The CDR3 DNA is TGTGCCAGCAGCGTCAACGCGGAAATCTACGAGCAGTACTTC.

The rearrangement links TRBV28 to TRBJ1-2; D possibly corresponds to TRBD1 (5 bases). Trimming removed 8 bases from V and 4 bases from J, with 11 bases in between. The germline V gene encodes CDR1 MDHEN and CDR2 SYDVKM. The CDR3 consists of 12 residues. This CDR3 is CASFAGVYGYTF. The CDR3 DNA is TGTGCCAGCTTCGCGGGGGTCTATGGCTACACCTTC.

The V and J genes are TRBV11-2 and TRBJ2-1, with 8 bases matching TRBD2. The CDR3 consists of 14 residues. V dropped 5 bases and J dropped 4; count of bases not matched to a gene: 4. Per germline, CDR1 SGHAT and CDR2 FQNNGV. Here the CDR3 DNA reads TGTGCCAGCAGCCGGGGGGGTGAGTACAATGAGCAGTTCTTC. It codes for CASSRGGEYNEQFF.

The gene calls are TRBV28 and TRBJ1-2, with 8 bases that match TRBD1. V trimming: 5 bases; J trimming: 3 bases; junction bases outside the gene matches: 5. Germline lookup yields CDR1 MDHEN and CDR2 SYDVKM. This CDR3 spans 14 amino acids. CDR3 sequence: CASSAGGADYGYTF. In DNA, the CDR3 is TGTGCCAGCAGTGCAGGGGGCGCGGACTATGGCTACACCTTC.

This chain joins TRBV14 and TRBJ2-7, with D hard to call. Germline V gene data show CDR1 as SGHDN and CDR2 as FVKESK. This CDR3 is built from 14 residues. V gave up 4 bases and J gave up 3 bases, with 13 bases separating them. Written as DNA, the CDR3 is TGTGCCAGCAGCCCCCGCAGGCCCTACTACGAGCAGTACTTC. This sequence encodes CASSPRRPYYEQYF.

J is TRBJ2-7 and V is TRBV18, with D maybe TRBD1 (5 bases). The CDR3 loop spans 14 amino acids. Trimming shortened V by 0 bases and J by 4 bases, and 10 bases separated the two germline ends. Germline CDR1 KGHSH, CDR2 LQKENI. CDR3 protein: CASSPPVAGYEQYF. For the CDR3, the DNA is TGTGCCAGCTCACCACCGGTGGCAGGGTACGAGCAGTACTTC.

The chain couples TRBV6-5 to TRBJ2-1; 10 bases line up with TRBD1. Germline CDR1 reads MNHEY; CDR2 reads SVGAGI. The CDR3 spans 15 residues. V lost 4 bases to trimming and J lost 7 bases; unmatched junction nucleotides: 7. This CDR3 reads CASSSPTGGRNEQFF. DNA for the CDR3: TGTGCCAGCAGTTCCCCGACAGGGGGCAGAAATGAGCAGTTCTTC.

V usage is TRBV5-1 and J usage is TRBJ1-5, with no clear D. V lost 4 bases, J lost 5 bases, and 10 bases lay in between. Germline V gene sequence: CDR1 SGHRS, CDR2 YFSETQ. CDR3 length equals 13 residues. In DNA, the CDR3 is TGCGCCAGCAGCGCCGACGGATATCAGCCCCAGCATTTT. It encodes CASSADGYQPQHF. The full variable domain, completed using reference TRBV5-1 and TRBJ1-5, is KAGVTQTPRYLIKTRGQQVTLSCSPISGHRSVSWYQQTPGQGLQFLFEYFSETQRNKGNFPGRFSGRQFSNSRSEMNVSTLELGDSALYLCASSADGYQPQHFGDGTRLSIL.

The chain employs TRBV2 and TRBJ1-3; D is uncertain. The V gene's germline CDR1 is SNHLY and CDR2 FYNNEI. Trimming removed 4 bases at V and 4 bases at J, with 8 bases between. This CDR3 region has 13 residues. CDR3 nucleotides: TGTGCCAGCAGTGCGAGGCAGGGAAACACCATATATTTT. As protein: CASSARQGNTIYF.

J is TRBJ2-1 and V is TRBV5-6; the match to TRBD2 covers 7 bases. The CDR3 is 15 residues long. Trimming at V came to 1 base and at J to 1 base, leaving 2 bases not matched to a gene. Germline assignment: CDR1 SGHDT and CDR2 YYEEEE. The CDR3 nucleotides are TGTGCCAGCAGCTTGTTACTAGCGTCCTACAATGAGCAGTTCTTC. Amino acid sequence: CASSLLLASYNEQFF.

This chain uses TRBV5-1 with TRBJ2-3; unclear D gene. Trimming removed 4 bases from V and 0 bases from J, with 9 bases in between. This CDR3 region has 14 residues. Germline V gene lookup returns CDR1 SGHRS and CDR2 YFSETQ. In DNA, the CDR3 is TGCGCCAGCAGCCTTTCGGATAGCACAGATACGCAGTATTTT. Translating gives CASSLSDSTDTQYF. Complete variable domain (other parts from reference TRBV5-1 and TRBJ2-3): KAGVTQTPRYLIKTRGQQVTLSCSPISGHRSVSWYQQTPGQGLQFLFEYFSETQRNKGNFPGRFSGRQFSNSRSEMNVSTLELGDSALYLCASSLSDSTDTQYFGPGTRLTVL.